This is a list of T cell receptor beta chains from one sample in a study of cytomegalovirus exposure and HLA in healthy donors. The repertoire was sequenced with immunoSEQ multiplex PCR; TCRdb's copy has only in-frame clones and lacks some. The data contain approximately 150,000 clones, approximately 57% of them singletons. Sequencing input: PBMCs. These receptors were collected from a male donor in good health and CMV-seronegative. Both conserved end residues are part of each CDR3. The order of the fields is J gene, clone size, V gene, D gene, CDR3 DNA, CDR3 protein. A D gene is named only where the DNA matches it firmly. The size of a clone is reported for some rows only, either as once, few or many, or as a class for expanded clones.

TRBJ2-3 | NA | TRBV27 | TRBD2 | TGTGCCAGCAGGGGGCGGGGGGGTCTCACAGATACGCAGTATTTT | CASRGRGGLTDTQYF
TRBJ2-5 | NA | TRBV20-1 | NA | TGCAGTGCTGATAGCGGAGAGACCCAGTACTTC | CSADSGETQYF
TRBJ1-1 | NA | TRBV6-5 | NA | TGTGCCAGCCGACAGAATATGAACACTGAAGCTTTCTTT | CASRQNMNTEAFF
TRBJ1-2 | NA | TRBV29-1 | TRBD1 | TGCAGATCTCAGGGGGTGGATGGCTACCCCTTC | CRSQGVDGYPF
TRBJ2-3 | NA | TRBV5-4 | TRBD2 | TGTGCCAGCAGCGATGGACTAGCGGGGGGGCGAACAGATACGCAGTATTTT | CASSDGLAGGRTDTQYF
TRBJ2-7 | NA | TRBV11-2 | NA | TGTGCCAGCAGCTTAGCGCAGGGCGAGCAGTACTTC | CASSLAQGEQYF
TRBJ2-7 | once | TRBV5-4 | TRBD2 | TGTGCCAGCAGCTGGGGACTAGCGGGGGACGACGAGCAGTACTTC | CASSWGLAGDDEQYF
TRBJ1-1 | NA | TRBV5-4 | TRBD1 | TGTGCCAGCACCTTAAACAGGGGGCCCACTGAAGCTTTCTTT | CASTLNRGPTEAFF
TRBJ2-7 | NA | TRBV5-5 | NA | TGTGCCAGCAGCTTGTCTTCGCGACTCGTTTACGAGCAGTACTTC | CASSLSSRLVYEQYF
TRBJ2-3 | NA | TRBV19 | TRBD2 | TGTGCCAGTACCCTAGGGACTAGCCGTGTCACAGATACGCAGTATTTT | CASTLGTSRVTDTQYF